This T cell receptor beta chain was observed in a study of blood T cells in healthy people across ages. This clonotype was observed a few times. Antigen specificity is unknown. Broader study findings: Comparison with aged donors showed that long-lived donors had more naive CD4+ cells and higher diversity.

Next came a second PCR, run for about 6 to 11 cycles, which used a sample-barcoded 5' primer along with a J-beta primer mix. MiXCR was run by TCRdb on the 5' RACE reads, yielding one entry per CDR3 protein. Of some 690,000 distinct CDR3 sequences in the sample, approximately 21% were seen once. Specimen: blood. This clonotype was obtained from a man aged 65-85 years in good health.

The CDR3 here is CASSLRGHNYGYTF. In DNA, the CDR3 is TGTGCCAGCAGTCTCAGGGGGCATAACTATGGCTACACCTTC. This chain links TRBV12-3 or TRBV12-4 with TRBJ1-2; TRBD1 aligns across 8 bases. The CDR3 consists of 14 residues. V shed 5 bases and J 1 base; nucleotides not matched to a gene: 3.